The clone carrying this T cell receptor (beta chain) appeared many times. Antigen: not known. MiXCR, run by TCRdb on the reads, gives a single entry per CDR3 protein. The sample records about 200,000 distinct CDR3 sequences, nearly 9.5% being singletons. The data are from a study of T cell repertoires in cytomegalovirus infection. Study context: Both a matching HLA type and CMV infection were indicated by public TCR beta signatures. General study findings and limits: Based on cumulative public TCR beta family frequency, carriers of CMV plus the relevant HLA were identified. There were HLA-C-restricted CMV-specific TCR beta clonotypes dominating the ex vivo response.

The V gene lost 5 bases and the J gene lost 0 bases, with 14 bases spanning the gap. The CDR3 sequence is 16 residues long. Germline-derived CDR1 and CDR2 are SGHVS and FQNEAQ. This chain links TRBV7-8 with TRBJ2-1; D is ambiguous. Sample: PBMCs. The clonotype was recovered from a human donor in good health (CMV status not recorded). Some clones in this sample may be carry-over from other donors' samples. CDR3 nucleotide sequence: TGTGCCAGCAGCCCCCGGCCTCCCAGCTCCTACAATGAGCAGTTCTTC. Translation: CASSPRPPSSYNEQFF.